These 18 T cell receptor beta chains came from one sample sequenced in a study of T cell changes during pregnancy in multiple sclerosis. Clones were sequenced by immunoSEQ multiplex PCR, and TCRdb holds only the in-frame ones, with some missing. Of roughly 57,000 clones detected, around 92% appear once; the ten largest clones hold approximately 0.64%. The starting material was CD4+ T cells from peripheral blood mononuclear cells, obtained after pregnancy. All receptors derive from a female donor with multiple sclerosis, enrolled in a pregnancy study.

J is TRBJ2-3 and V is TRBV7-9; 7 nucleotides match TRBD2. The CDR3 has 16 amino acids. V lost 2 bases, J lost 2 bases, and 7 bases stayed unmatched. Per the germline V gene, CDR1 is SEHNR and CDR2 is FQNEAQ (reference sequence). DNA for the CDR3: TGTGCCAGCAGCTTAAGGCCTAGCGGTGACACAGATACGCAGTATTTT. As protein: CASSLRPSGDTDTQYF.

J is TRBJ2-7 and V is TRBV12-5; D is possibly TRBD1 (5 bases). V was cut by 4 bases and J by 5 bases, with 18 bases left in between. CDR3 length: 15 residues. CDR1 is LGHNT and CDR2 is FRNRAP in the germline V gene. The CDR3 reads CASGWGRTQFDEQYF. In nucleotides, the CDR3 is TGTGCTAGTGGTTGGGGCCGGACCCAGTTCGACGAGCAGTACTTC.

The V call is TRBV5-1, the J call TRBJ1-6, with 8 bases lining up with TRBD1. Per germline, CDR1 SGHRS and CDR2 YFSETQ. Germline trimming cut 2 bases from V and 7 bases from J; bases unmatched to any gene: 5. The CDR3 is 15 amino acids. CDR3 sequence (DNA): TGCGCCAGCAGCTTAACCGGGACAGGCAATTCACCCCTCCACTTT. It specifies CASSLTGTGNSPLHF.

CDR3 region: CASSPRGGETQYF. CDR3 nucleotides: TGTGCCAGCAGCCCTCGAGGAGGGGAGACCCAGTACTTC. The V call is TRBV11-2, the J call TRBJ2-5, with D possibly being TRBD2 (6 bases). V gave up 5 bases and J gave up 5 bases, with 12 bases separating them. This CDR3 has 13 residues. CDR1 is SGHAT and CDR2 is FQNNGV in the germline V gene.

The chain couples TRBV2 to TRBJ2-5; D not certain. CDR3 length: 14 residues. With 0 bases removed from V and 7 bases from J, the gap between germline ends came to 12 bases. Germline assignment: CDR1 SNHLY and CDR2 FYNNEI. CDR3 DNA sequence: TGTGCCAGCAGTGAAGCGTCTCTTAGGAGGACCCAGTACTTC. It translates to CASSEASLRRTQYF.

The CDR3 protein is CASSYSGRLAGYTF. In DNA, the CDR3 is TGTGCCAGCAGTTACTCTGGCAGGTTGGCGGGCTACACCTTC. This chain joins TRBV6-6 and TRBJ1-2; no reliable D call. CDR3 length: 14 residues. V lost 0 bases and J 8 bases, leaving 13 bases between the germline ends. From germline, CDR1 is MNHNY and CDR2 SVGAGI (reference sequence).

The V call is TRBV19, the J call TRBJ2-1, with 10 bases lining up with TRBD2. This CDR3 region has 19 residues. J gave up 0 bases and V 6 bases, and 14 bases lay outside the gene matches. Germline loops: CDR1 LNHDA, CDR2 SQIVND (reference sequence). Written as DNA, the CDR3 is TGTGCCAGTAGGTCTAGGCTAGCGGGGGAACTGAGCTCCTACAATGAGCAGTTCTTC. This gives the protein CASRSRLAGELSSYNEQFF.

The chain couples TRBV4-1 to TRBJ2-3; 8 bases are shared with TRBD2. Looked up from germline, CDR1 is MGHRA and CDR2 is YSYEKL. J was trimmed by 3 bases and V by 2 bases; bases with no gene match: 7. This CDR3 is 16 amino acids long. In DNA form, the CDR3 reads TGCGCCAGCAGCCAACAACGGGGGGGCGGGACAGATACGCAGTATTTT. Its protein is CASSQQRGGGTDTQYF.

V usage is TRBV7-3 and J usage is TRBJ1-1; maybe TRBD1 (5 bases). CDR1 is SGHTA, CDR2 FQGTGA, per germline. Between the trimmed V and J ends, which lost 0 bases and 5 bases, there was a span of 7 bases. CDR3 length: 13 residues. CDR3 coding DNA: TGTGCCAGCAGCTTAACGGAGGGGACTGAAGCTTTCTTT. Translation: CASSLTEGTEAFF.

This rearrangement joins TRBV4-3 to TRBJ2-2; 7 bases fit TRBD2. The CDR3 has 15 amino acids. The germline gives CDR1 LGHNA, CDR2 YSLEER. J gave up 7 bases and V 2 bases, and 7 bases lay outside the gene matches. In nucleotides, the CDR3 is TGCGCCAGCAGCCAAACCCGTTGGGGGGGCGGGGAGCTGTTTTTT. As protein: CASSQTRWGGGELFF.

V gene TRBV18 combines with J gene TRBJ2-3; 9 bases agree with TRBD1. V lost 4 bases to trimming and J lost 6 bases; unmatched junction nucleotides: 8. This CDR3 comprises 15 residues. Looked up from germline, CDR1 is KGHSH and CDR2 is LQKENI. CDR3 in amino acids: CASSRRDRVTDTQYF. In DNA form, the CDR3 reads TGTGCCAGCTCACGCCGGGACAGGGTGACGGATACGCAGTATTTT.

The genes are TRBV2 and TRBJ2-4, with 7 nucleotides matching TRBD1. V was pared by 7 bases and J by 6 bases, with 6 bases of the junction left unmatched. The germline V gene encodes CDR1 SNHLY and CDR2 FYNNEI. The CDR3 consists of 13 residues. The CDR3 region is CASTTGQGNIQYF. CDR3 nucleotide sequence: TGTGCCAGCACGACAGGGCAGGGAAACATTCAGTACTTC. The full variable domain, with the rest looked up from reference TRBV2 and TRBJ2-4, is EPEVTQTPSHQVTQMGQEVILRCVPISNHLYFYWYRQILGQKVEFLVSFYNNEISEKSEIFDDQFSVERPDGSNFTLKIRSTKLEDSAMYFCASTTGQGNIQYFGAGTRLSVL.

CDR3 sequence reads: CASSQAGTGGYEQYF. CDR3 DNA: TGTGCCAGCAGCCAAGCGGGGACAGGGGGCTACGAGCAGTACTTC. The chain combines TRBV4-2 with TRBJ2-7, with TRBD1 matching over 11 bases. CDR1 LGHNA and CDR2 YNFKEQ come from the germline V gene. The CDR3 is made up of 15 amino acids. The J segment lost 3 bases and the V segment lost 1 base, leaving 2 bases of the junction unmatched.

The V gene is TRBV4-1, the J gene TRBJ1-6, with no clear D. This CDR3 is 14 amino acids long. CDR1 and CDR2 from the germline V gene are MGHRA and YSYEKL. V dropped 1 base and J dropped 6 bases, with 7 bases sitting between them. In DNA form, the CDR3 reads TGCGCCAGCAGCCAAGTAGTACCTAATTCACCCCTCCACTTT. It yields the protein CASSQVVPNSPLHF.

The chain recombines TRBV10-3 with TRBJ2-1, with 9 positions matching TRBD2. This CDR3 is built from 15 residues. V gave up 7 bases and J gave up 6 bases; unmatched junction bases: 10. The germline CDR1 and CDR2 sequences are ENHRY and SYGVKD. CDR3 nucleotides: TGTGCCATCACCCGCGGCGGCGGGGGGGCCAATGAGCAGTTCTTC. Translation: CAITRGGGGANEQFF.

The chain joins TRBV5-4 to TRBJ2-5; maybe TRBD1 (6 bases). V was shortened by 4 bases and J by 0 bases, with 10 bases between the two germline ends. This CDR3 is 14 amino acids long. Germline V gene sequence: CDR1 SGHNT, CDR2 YYREEE (reference sequence). In nucleotides, the CDR3 is TGTGCCAGCAGCCCCTCAGGGGACCAAGAGACCCAGTACTTC. Protein sequence: CASSPSGDQETQYF.

The chain joins TRBV9 to TRBJ1-2; a weak D match, TRBD1 (6 bases). Germline-derived CDR1 and CDR2 are SGDLS and YYNGEE. V was trimmed by 1 base and J by 2 bases, leaving 6 bases between them. CDR3 length: 13 amino acids. Here the CDR3 reads CASSVQGNYGYTF. For the CDR3, the DNA is TGTGCCAGCAGCGTACAGGGGAACTATGGCTACACCTTC.

V and J are TRBV7-2 and TRBJ2-5; TRBD2 agrees at 10 bases. The CDR3 spans 14 residues. V shed 3 bases and J 5 bases; nucleotides not matched to a gene: 3. Germline lookup yields CDR1 SGHTA and CDR2 FQGNSA. The CDR3 protein is CASSFQRGGETQYF. The DNA for the CDR3 is TGTGCCAGCAGCTTTCAGCGGGGGGGCGAGACCCAGTACTTC.